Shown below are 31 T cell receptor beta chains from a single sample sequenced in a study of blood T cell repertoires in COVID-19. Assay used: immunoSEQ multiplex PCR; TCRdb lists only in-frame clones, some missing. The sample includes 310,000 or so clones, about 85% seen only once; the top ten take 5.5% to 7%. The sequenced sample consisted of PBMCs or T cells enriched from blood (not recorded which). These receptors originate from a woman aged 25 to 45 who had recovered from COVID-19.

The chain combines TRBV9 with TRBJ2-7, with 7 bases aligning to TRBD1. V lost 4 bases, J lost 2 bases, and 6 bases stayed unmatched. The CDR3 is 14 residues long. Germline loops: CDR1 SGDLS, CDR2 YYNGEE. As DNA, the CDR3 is TGTGCCAGCAGCCAAACGACAGGGCCCTACGAGCAGTACTTC. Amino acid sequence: CASSQTTGPYEQYF.

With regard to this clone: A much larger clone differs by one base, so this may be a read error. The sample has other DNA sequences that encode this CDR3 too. The CDR3 region is CASSLGGGGTDTQYF. CDR3 bases: TGTGCCAGCAGCTTGGGCGGGGGCGGCACAGATACGCAGTATTTT. The rearrangement joins TRBV5-6 to TRBJ2-3; perhaps TRBD2 as D (7 bases). V lost 0 bases and J 1 base, leaving 9 bases between the germline ends. Germline V gives CDR1 SGHDT, CDR2 YYEEEE. The CDR3 is made up of 15 amino acids.

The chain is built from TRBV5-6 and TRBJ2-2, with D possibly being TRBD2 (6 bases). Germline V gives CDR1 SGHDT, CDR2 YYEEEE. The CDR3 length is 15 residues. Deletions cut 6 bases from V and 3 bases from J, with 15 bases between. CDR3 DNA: TGTGCCAGCATCTTCTACCGGGACTACACCGGGGAGCTGTTTTTT. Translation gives CASIFYRDYTGELFF. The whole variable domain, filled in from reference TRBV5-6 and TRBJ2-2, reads DAGVTQSPTHLIKTRGQQVTLRCSPKSGHDTVSWYQQALGQGPQFIFQYYEEEERQRGNFPDRFSGHQFPNYSSELNVNALLLGDSALYLCASIFYRDYTGELFFGEGSRLTVL.

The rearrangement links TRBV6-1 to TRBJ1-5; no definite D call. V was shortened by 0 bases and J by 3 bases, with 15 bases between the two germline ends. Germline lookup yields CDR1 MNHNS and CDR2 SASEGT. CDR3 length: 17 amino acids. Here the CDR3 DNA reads TGTGCCAGCAGTGAAGCGGCAGGTCCAAGGATCAATCAGCCCCAGCATTTT. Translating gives CASSEAAGPRINQPQHF.

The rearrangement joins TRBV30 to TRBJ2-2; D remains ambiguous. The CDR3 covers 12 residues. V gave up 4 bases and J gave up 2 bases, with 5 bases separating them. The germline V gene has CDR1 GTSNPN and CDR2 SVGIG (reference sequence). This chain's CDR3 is CAWTVNTGELFF. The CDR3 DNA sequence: TGTGCCTGGACCGTAAACACCGGGGAGCTGTTTTTT.

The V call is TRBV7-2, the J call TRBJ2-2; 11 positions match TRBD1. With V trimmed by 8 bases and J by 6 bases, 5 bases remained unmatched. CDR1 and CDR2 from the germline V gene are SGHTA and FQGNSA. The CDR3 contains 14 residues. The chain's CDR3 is CASSGTGGSGELFF. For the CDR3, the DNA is TGTGCCAGCTCGGGGACAGGGGGGTCCGGGGAGCTGTTTTTT.

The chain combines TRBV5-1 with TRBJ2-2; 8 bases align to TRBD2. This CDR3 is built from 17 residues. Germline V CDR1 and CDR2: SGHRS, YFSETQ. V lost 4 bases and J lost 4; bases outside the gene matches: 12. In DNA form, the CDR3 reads TGCGCCAGCAGCCCAGGGTCGGGGACTAGATCCACCGGGGAGCTGTTTTTT. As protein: CASSPGSGTRSTGELFF.

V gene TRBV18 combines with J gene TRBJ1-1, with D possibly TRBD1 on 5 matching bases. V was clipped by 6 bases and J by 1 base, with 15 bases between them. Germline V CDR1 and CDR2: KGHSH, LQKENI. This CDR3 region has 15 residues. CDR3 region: CASSIVGHENTEAFF. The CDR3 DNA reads TGTGCCAGCTCTATCGTCGGACACGAGAACACTGAAGCTTTCTTT.

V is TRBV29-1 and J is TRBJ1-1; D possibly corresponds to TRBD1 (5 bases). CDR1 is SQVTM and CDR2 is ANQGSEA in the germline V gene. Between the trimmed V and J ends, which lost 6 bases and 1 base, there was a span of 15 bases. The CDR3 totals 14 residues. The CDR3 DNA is TGCAGCGTAAAAAACAGGTTAACGAACACTGAAGCTTTCTTT. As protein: CSVKNRLTNTEAFF.

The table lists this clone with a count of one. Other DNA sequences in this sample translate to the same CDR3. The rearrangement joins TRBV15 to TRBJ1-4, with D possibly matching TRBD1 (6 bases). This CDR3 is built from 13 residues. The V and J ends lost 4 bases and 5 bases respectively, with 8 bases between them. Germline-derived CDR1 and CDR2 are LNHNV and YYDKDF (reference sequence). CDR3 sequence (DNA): TGTGCCACCAGCACGGACAGCAATGAAAAACTGTTTTTT. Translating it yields CATSTDSNEKLFF. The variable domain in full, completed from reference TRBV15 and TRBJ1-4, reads DAMVIQNPRYQVTQFGKPVTLSCSQTLNHNVMYWYQQKSSQAPKLLFHYYDKDFNNEADTPDNFQSRRPNTSFCFLDIRSPGLGDTAMYLCATSTDSNEKLFFGSGTQLSVL.

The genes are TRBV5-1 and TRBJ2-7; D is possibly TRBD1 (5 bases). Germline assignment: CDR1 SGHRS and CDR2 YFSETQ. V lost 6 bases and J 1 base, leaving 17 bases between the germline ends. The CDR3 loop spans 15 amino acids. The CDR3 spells CASKPRPGFSYEQYF. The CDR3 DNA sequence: TGCGCCAGCAAACCCCGACCAGGGTTTTCCTACGAGCAGTACTTC.

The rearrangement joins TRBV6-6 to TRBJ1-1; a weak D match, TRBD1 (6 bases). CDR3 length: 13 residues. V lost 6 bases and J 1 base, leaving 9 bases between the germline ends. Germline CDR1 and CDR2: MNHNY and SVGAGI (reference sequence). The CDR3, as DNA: TGTGCCAGCAGCAGGGGACAGAACACTGAAGCTTTCTTT. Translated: CASSRGQNTEAFF.

The CDR3 coding sequence is TGTGCCAGCAGTTTATTCCCCGGAAAAAGACTCACTGAAGCTTTCTTT. As protein: CASSLFPGKRLTEAFF. This chain links TRBV27 with TRBJ1-1, with D unresolved. Per the germline V gene, CDR1 is MNHEY and CDR2 is SMNVEV (reference sequence). Deletions cut 1 base from V and 4 bases from J, with 16 bases between. The CDR3 totals 16 residues.

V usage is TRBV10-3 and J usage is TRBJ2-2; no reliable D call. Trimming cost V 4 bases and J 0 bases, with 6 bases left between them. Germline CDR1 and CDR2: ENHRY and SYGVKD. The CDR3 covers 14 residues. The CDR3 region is CAISGLANTGELFF. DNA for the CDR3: TGTGCCATCAGTGGGCTAGCGAACACCGGGGAGCTGTTTTTT.

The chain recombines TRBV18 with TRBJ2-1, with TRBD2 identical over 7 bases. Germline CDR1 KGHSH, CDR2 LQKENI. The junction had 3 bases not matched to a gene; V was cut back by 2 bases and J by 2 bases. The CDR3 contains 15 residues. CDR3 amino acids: CASSPSGGTYNEQFF. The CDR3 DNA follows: TGTGCCAGCTCACCATCCGGGGGGACCTACAATGAGCAGTTCTTC.

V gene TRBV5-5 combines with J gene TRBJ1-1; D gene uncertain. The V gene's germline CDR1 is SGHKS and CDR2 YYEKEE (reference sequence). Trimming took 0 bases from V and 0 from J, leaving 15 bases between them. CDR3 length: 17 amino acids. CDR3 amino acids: CASSLDPNSRLNTEAFF. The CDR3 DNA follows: TGTGCCAGCAGCTTGGACCCAAACAGTAGATTGAACACTGAAGCTTTCTTT. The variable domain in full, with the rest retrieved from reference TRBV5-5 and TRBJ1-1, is DAGVTQSPTHLIKTRGQQVTLRCSPISGHKSVSWYQQVLGQGPQFIFQYYEKEERGRGNFPDRFSARQFPNYSSELNVNALLLGDSALYLCASSLDPNSRLNTEAFFGQGTRLTVV.

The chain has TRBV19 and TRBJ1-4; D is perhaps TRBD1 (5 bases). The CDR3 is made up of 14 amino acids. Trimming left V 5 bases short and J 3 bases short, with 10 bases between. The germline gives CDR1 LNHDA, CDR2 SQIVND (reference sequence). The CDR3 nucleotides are TGTGCCAGTAGTCTGGGGCTACCTAATGAAAAACTGTTTTTT. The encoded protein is CASSLGLPNEKLFF.

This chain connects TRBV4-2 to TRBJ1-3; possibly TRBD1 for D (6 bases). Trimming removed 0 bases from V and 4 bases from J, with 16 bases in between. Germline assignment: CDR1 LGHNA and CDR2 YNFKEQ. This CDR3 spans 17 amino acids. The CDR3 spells CASSQDPRQAGGNTIYF. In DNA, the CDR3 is TGTGCCAGCAGCCAAGACCCCAGACAGGCCGGAGGAAACACCATATATTTT.

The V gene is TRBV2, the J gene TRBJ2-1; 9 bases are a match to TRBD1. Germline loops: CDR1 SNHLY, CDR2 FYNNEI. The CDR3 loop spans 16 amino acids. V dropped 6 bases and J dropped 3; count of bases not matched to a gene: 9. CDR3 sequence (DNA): TGTGCCAGCAGGGATTCAACAGGGGGCAACTACAATGAGCAGTTCTTC. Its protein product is CASRDSTGGNYNEQFF.

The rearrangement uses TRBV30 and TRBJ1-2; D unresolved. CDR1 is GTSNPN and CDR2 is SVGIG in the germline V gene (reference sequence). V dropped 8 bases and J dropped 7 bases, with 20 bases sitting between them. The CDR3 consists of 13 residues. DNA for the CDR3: TGTGCCCAGTTTAATACCAGGCTGGCTGGCTACACCTTC. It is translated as CAQFNTRLAGYTF.

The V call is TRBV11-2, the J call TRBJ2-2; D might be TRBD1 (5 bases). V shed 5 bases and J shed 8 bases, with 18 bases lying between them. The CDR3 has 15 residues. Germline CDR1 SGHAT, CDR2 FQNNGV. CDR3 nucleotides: TGTGCCAGCAGCCACGGGCTCGCCAGGGCGGGGGAGCTGTTTTTT. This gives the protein CASSHGLARAGELFF. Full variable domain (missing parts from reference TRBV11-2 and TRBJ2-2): EAGVAQSPRYKIIEKRQSVAFWCNPISGHATLYWYQQILGQGPKLLIQFQNNGVVDDSQLPKDRFSAERLKGVDSTLKIQPAKLEDSAVYLCASSHGLARAGELFFGEGSRLTVL.

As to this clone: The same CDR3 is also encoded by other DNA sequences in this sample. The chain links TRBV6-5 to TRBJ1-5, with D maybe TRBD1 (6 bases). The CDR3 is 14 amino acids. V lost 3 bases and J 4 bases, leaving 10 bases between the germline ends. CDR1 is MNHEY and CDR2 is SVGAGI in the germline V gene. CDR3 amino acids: CASSYSTGNQPQHF. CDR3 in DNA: TGTGCCAGCAGTTATTCCACAGGGAATCAGCCCCAGCATTTT.

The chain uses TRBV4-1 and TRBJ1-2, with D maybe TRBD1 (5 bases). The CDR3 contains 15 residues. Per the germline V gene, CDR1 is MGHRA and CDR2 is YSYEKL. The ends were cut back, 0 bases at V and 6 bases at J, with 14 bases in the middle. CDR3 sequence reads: CASSQEAGPRHGYTF. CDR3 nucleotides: TGCGCCAGCAGCCAAGAGGCGGGGCCCCGACATGGCTACACCTTC.

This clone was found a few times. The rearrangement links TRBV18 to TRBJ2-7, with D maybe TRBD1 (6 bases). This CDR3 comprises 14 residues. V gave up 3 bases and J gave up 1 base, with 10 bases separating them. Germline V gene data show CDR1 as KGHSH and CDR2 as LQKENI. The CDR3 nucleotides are TGTGCCAGCTCACCTAAGGACAGATCCTACGAGCAGTACTTC. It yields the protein CASSPKDRSYEQYF.

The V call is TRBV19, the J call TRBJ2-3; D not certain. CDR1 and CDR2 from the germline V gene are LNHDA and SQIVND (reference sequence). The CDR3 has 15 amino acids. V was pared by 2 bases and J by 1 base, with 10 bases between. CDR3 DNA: TGTGCCAGTAGTATAATGGCGGCAGGCACAGATACGCAGTATTTT. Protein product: CASSIMAAGTDTQYF.

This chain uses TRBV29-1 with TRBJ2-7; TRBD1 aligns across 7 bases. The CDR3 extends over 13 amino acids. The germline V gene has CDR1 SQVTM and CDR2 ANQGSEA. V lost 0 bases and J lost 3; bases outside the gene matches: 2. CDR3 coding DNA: TGCAGCGTTGAAGAGGACAGGAACTACGAGCAGTACTTC. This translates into CSVEEDRNYEQYF.

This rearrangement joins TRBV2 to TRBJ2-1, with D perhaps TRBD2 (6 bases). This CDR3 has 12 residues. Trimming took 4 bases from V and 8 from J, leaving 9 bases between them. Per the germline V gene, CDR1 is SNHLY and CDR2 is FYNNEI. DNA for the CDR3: TGTGCCAGCAGTGGCCGGGGGTATGAGCAGTTCTTC. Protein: CASSGRGYEQFF.

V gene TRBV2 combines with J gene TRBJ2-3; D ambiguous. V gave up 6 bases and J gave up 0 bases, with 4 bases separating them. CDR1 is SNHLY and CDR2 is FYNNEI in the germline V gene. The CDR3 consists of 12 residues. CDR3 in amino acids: CASSVSTDTQYF. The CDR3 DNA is TGTGCCAGCAGCGTAAGCACAGATACGCAGTATTTT.

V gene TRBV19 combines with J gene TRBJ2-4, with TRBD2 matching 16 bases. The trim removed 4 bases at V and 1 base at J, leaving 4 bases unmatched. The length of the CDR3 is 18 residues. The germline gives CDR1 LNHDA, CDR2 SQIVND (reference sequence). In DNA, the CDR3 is TGTGCCAGTAGTAAGGGACTAGCGGGGGGGATTGCCAAAAACATTCAGTACTTC. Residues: CASSKGLAGGIAKNIQYF.

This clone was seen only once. This CDR3 reads CASSLDLSGDTKQFF. The CDR3 nucleotides are TGTGCCAGCAGCTTAGACCTATCGGGAGACACTAAGCAGTTCTTC. V and J are TRBV13 and TRBJ2-1, with D perhaps matching TRBD2 (6 bases). The CDR3 covers 15 residues. V was pared by 1 base and J by 11 bases, with 18 bases between. From germline, CDR1 is PRHDT and CDR2 FYEKMQ (reference sequence). Drawing the rest from reference TRBV13 and TRBJ2-1, the complete variable domain is AAGVIQSPRHLIKEKRETATLKCYPIPRHDTVYWYQQGPGQDPQFLISFYEKMQSDKGSIPDRFSAQQFSDYHSELNMSSLELGDSALYFCASSLDLSGDTKQFFGPGTRLTVL.

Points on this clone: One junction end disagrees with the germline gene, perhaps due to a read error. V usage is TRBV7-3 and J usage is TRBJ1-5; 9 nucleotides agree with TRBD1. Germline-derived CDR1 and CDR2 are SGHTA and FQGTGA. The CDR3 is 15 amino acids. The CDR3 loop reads CASSVTGGYNQPQHF. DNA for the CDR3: TGTGCCAGCAGCGTAACAGGGGGCTACAATCAGCCCCAGCATTTT.